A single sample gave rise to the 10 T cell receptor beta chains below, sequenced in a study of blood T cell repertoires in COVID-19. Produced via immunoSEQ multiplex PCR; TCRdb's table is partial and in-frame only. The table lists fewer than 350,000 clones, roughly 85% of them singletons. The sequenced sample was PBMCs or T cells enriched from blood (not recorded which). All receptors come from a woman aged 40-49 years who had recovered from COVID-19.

CDR3 nucleotides: TGTGCCAGCAGTCTACAGGGGGACACTGAAGCTTTCTTT. Protein product: CASSLQGDTEAFF. The chain couples TRBV27 to TRBJ1-1, with 8 bases lining up with TRBD1. V shed 5 bases, J shed 3 bases, and the junction held 2 bases outside the gene matches. The CDR3 sequence is 13 residues long. Germline V lookup: CDR1 MNHEY, CDR2 SMNVEV (reference sequence).

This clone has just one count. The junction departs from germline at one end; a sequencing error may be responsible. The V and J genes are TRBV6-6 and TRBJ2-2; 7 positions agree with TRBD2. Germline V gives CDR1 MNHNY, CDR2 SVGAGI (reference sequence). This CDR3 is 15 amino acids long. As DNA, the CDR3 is TGTGCCAGCAGTCACTCGGGGGGAAACACCGGGGAGCTGTTTTTT. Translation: CASSHSGGNTGELFF.

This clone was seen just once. In nucleotides, the CDR3 is TGTGCCAGCAGCTTAGATCGGGGGACAGGGGCTTCTCGTAAGCAGTTCTTC. Amino acid sequence: CASSLDRGTGASRKQFF. The chain recombines TRBV11-3 with TRBJ2-1; TRBD1 matches at 10 bases. Looked up from germline, CDR1 is SGHNT and CDR2 is YENEEA. The CDR3 covers 17 residues. The junction had 13 bases not matched to a gene; V was cut back by 0 bases and J by 11 bases. Looking up the rest from reference TRBV11-3 and TRBJ2-1 gives the full variable domain: EAGVVQSPRYKIIEKKQPVAFWCNPISGHNTLYWYLQNLGQGPELLIRYENEEAVDDSQLPKDRFSAERLKGVDSTLKIQPAELGDSAVYLCASSLDRGTGASRKQFFGPGTRLTVL.

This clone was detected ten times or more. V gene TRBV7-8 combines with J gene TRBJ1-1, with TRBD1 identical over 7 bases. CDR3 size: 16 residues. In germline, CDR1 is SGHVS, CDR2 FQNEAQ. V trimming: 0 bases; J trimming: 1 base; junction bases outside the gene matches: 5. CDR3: CASSLALGTENTEAFF. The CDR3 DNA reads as TGTGCCAGCAGCTTAGCGCTTGGGACAGAGAACACTGAAGCTTTCTTT. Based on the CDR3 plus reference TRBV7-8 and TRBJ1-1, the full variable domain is GAGVSQSPRYKVAKRGQDVALRCDPISGHVSLFWYQQALGQGPEFLTYFQNEAQLDKSGLPSDRFFAERPEGSVSTLKIQRTQQEDSAVYLCASSLALGTENTEAFFGQGTRLTVV.

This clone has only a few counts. Here the CDR3 reads CASSPKREDRDYGYTF. The CDR3 DNA reads TGTGCCAGCAGCCCCAAGCGTGAAGACAGGGACTATGGCTACACCTTC. The V and J genes are TRBV7-2 and TRBJ1-2; 7 nucleotides match TRBD1. CDR1 SGHTA and CDR2 FQGNSA come from the germline V gene. The trim removed 5 bases at V and 3 bases at J, leaving 12 bases unmatched. The CDR3 length is 16 residues. The variable domain in full, completed from reference TRBV7-2 and TRBJ1-2, reads GAGVSQSPSNKVTEKGKDVELRCDPISGHTALYWYRQSLGQGLEFLIYFQGNSAPDKSGLPSDRFSAERTGGSVSTLTIQRTQQEDSAVYLCASSPKREDRDYGYTFGSGTRLTVV.

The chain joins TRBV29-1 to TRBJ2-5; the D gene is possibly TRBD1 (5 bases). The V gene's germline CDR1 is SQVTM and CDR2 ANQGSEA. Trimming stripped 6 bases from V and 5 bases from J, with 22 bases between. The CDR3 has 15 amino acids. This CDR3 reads CSVARVGTGVETQYF. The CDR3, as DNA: TGCAGCGTGGCTCGTGTGGGAACAGGAGTGGAGACCCAGTACTTC.

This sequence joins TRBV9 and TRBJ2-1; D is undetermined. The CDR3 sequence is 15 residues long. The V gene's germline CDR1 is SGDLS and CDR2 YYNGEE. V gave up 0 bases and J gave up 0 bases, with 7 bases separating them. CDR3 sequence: CASSVGSFSYNEQFF. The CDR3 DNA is TGTGCCAGCAGCGTAGGTTCTTTCTCCTACAATGAGCAGTTCTTC.

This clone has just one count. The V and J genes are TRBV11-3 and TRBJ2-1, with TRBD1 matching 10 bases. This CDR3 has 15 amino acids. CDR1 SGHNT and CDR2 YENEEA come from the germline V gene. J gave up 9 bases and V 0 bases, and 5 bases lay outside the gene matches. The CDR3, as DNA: TGTGCCAGCAGCTTAGAAGGGACAGGGGCCGGTGAGCAGTTCTTC. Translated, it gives CASSLEGTGAGEQFF.

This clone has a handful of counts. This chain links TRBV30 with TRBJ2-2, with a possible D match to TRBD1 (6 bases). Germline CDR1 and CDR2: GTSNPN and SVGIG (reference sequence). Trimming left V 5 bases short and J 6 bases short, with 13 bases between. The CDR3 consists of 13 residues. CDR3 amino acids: CAWGASGAGELFF. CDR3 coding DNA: TGTGCCTGGGGAGCCTCAGGGGCCGGGGAGCTGTTTTTT.

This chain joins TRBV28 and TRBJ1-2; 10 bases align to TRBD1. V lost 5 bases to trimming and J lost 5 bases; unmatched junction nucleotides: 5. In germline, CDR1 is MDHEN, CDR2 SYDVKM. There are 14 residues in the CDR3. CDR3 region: CASSPGTGEYGYTF. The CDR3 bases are TGTGCCAGCAGTCCCGGGACAGGGGAGTATGGCTACACCTTC.